A selection of T cell receptor beta chains follows, all from one sample in a study of control samples from healthy donors and cancer patients. Some clones are missing from TCRdb's copy, which holds only in-frame ones; the method was immunoSEQ multiplex PCR. The sample carries around 140,000 clones, roughly 86% recorded once. Sequenced input: PBMCs. Receptors originate from a man in his forties or fifties with head and neck cancer. Both conserved end residues are part of each CDR3. Each record gives: J gene, V gene, D gene, clone size, CDR3 protein, CDR3 DNA. D genes are given only for firm matches. Size values are once, few and many counts, or a class for expanded clones, and some rows have none.

>TRBJ2-1|TRBV5-1|TRBD2|-
CASSFSQRGNEQFF
TGCGCCAGCAGCTTTAGTCAGCGGGGGAATGAGCAGTTCTTC
>TRBJ2-2|TRBV28|-|-
CASSNFGQGLTGELFF
TGTGCCAGCAGTAACTTCGGACAAGGCCTCACCGGGGAGCTGTTTTTT
>TRBJ2-3|TRBV7-2|-|-
CASSPRPTTDTQYF
TGTGCCAGCAGCCCCCGGCCAACCACAGATACGCAGTATTTT
>TRBJ2-1|TRBV19|-|-
CASSIGLDRINEQFF
TGTGCCAGTAGTATAGGGCTAGACAGGATAAATGAGCAGTTCTTC
>TRBJ2-7|TRBV5-6|TRBD2|-
CASSSAASGAYEQYF
TGTGCCAGCAGCTCGGCCGCTAGCGGGGCTTACGAGCAGTACTTC
>TRBJ2-7|TRBV2|TRBD1|-
CASNRDRYYEQYF
TGTGCCAGCAACAGGGACAGGTACTACGAGCAGTACTTC
>TRBJ2-5|TRBV14|-|-
CASSQVGGGGQETQYF
TGTGCCAGCAGCCAAGTAGGAGGGGGGGGCCAAGAGACCCAGTACTTC
>TRBJ2-1|TRBV27|-|-
CASSLSEVYEQFF
TGTGCCAGCAGTTTATCTGAGGTCTATGAGCAGTTCTTC
>TRBJ1-4|TRBV3-1/TRBV3-2|TRBD1|many
CASSQSQGLAEKLFF
TGTGCCAGCAGCCAATCACAGGGGTTAGCTGAAAAACTGTTTTTT
>TRBJ2-7|TRBV5-1|-|-
CASSLGTEYEQYF
TGCGCCAGCAGCTTGGGGACAGAGTACGAGCAGTACTTC
>TRBJ2-5|TRBV11-3|-|-
CASSLTGSETQYF
TGTGCCAGCAGCTTAACAGGGTCGGAGACCCAGTACTTC
>TRBJ2-5|TRBV30|TRBD2|few
CAWSLKTSGGETQYF
TGTGCCTGGAGTTTGAAGACTAGCGGGGGAGAGACCCAGTACTTC
>TRBJ2-3|TRBV27|-|-
CASSNWSPFDTQYF
TGTGCCAGCAGCAACTGGAGCCCTTTTGATACGCAGTATTTT
>TRBJ2-2|TRBV27|-|-
CASSLSGGPNTGELFF
TGTGCCAGCAGTTTATCAGGAGGACCGAACACCGGGGAGCTGTTTTTT
>TRBJ1-2|TRBV7-3|-|-
CASSLNAGIGGYTF
TGTGCCAGCAGCTTAAACGCAGGGATTGGCGGCTACACCTTC
>TRBJ1-2|TRBV18|-|-
CASSPLGQIYTF
TGTGCCAGCTCACCACTTGGACAGATCTACACCTTC
>TRBJ1-1|TRBV15|-|-
CATSRDAPSTEAFF
TGTGCCACCAGCAGAGACGCGCCAAGTACTGAAGCTTTCTTT
>TRBJ2-7|TRBV15|-|-
CATSRDRIPTGGPHEQYF
TGTGCCACCAGCAGAGATCGGATCCCGACAGGAGGGCCCCACGAGCAGTACTTC
>TRBJ2-4|TRBV18|-|-
CASSPNRIGGTTAKNIQYF
TGTGCCAGCTCACCAAACCGAATAGGGGGGACAACAGCCAAAAACATTCAGTACTTC
>TRBJ1-2|TRBV27|TRBD1|-
CASSFLGQGADGYTF
TGTGCCAGCAGTTTTTTGGGGCAGGGGGCCGATGGCTACACCTTC
>TRBJ1-4|TRBV19|TRBD1|few
CASSIFGQVNNEKLFF
TGTGCCAGTAGTATTTTTGGACAGGTCAATAATGAAAAACTGTTTTTT
>TRBJ1-2|TRBV6-1|-|-
CASSEGGQVYGYTF
TGTGCCAGCAGTGAAGGGGGGCAGGTCTATGGCTACACCTTC
>TRBJ1-3|TRBV7-9|-|-
CASSGLIAGAGNTIYF
TGTGCCAGCAGCGGCCTAATTGCGGGTGCTGGAAACACCATATATTTT
>TRBJ1-5|TRBV27|-|-
CASSLNGQHNQPQHF
TGTGCCAGCAGTTTAAACGGACAGCACAATCAGCCCCAGCATTTT
>TRBJ2-2|TRBV10-3|TRBD1|-
CAISPDRGVPAGELFF
TGTGCCATCAGCCCGGACAGGGGGGTCCCCGCCGGGGAGCTGTTTTTT
>TRBJ1-1|TRBV12-5|-|-
CASGLVLGAHTEAFF
TGTGCTAGTGGTTTGGTACTGGGGGCGCACACTGAAGCTTTCTTT